Listed here are 27 T cell receptor beta chains from one sample, sequenced in a study of identical twins. TCRdb redid the calling of the 5' RACE reads with MiXCR, one entry per CDR3 protein. The sample lists about 530,000 distinct CDR3 sequences; about 15% were seen once. These same records also appear under a second study, on yellow fever vaccine responses in identical twins.

Sequencing used CD4+ T cells sorted from blood. These receptors were taken from a woman between 18 and 29 years old in good health.

This clonotype was recorded at least ten times. Here the CDR3 reads CATSDYLEQFF. As DNA, the CDR3 is TGTGCCACCAGTGACTACTTAGAGCAGTTCTTC. The J gene is TRBJ2-1, the V gene TRBV24-1, with no clear D. CDR1 and CDR2 from the germline V gene are KGHDR and SFDVKD. With 4 bases removed from V and 10 bases from J, the gap between germline ends came to 7 bases. The CDR3 contains 11 residues.

This clonotype occurred a few times. This chain uses TRBV14 with TRBJ2-2, with 8 bases lining up with TRBD2. Germline V gene data show CDR1 as SGHDN and CDR2 as FVKESK. CDR3 length: 16 amino acids. Trimming cost V 1 base and J 1 base; bases outside gene matches: 2. CDR3 in DNA: TGTGCCAGCAGCCAAGTACTAGCGGTGAACACCGGGGAGCTGTTTTTT. Protein: CASSQVLAVNTGELFF.

This clonotype has at least ten counts. The J gene is TRBJ2-3, the V gene TRBV20-1; D remains ambiguous. In germline, CDR1 is DFQATT, CDR2 SNEGSKA (reference sequence). The CDR3 contains 13 residues. Deletions cut 6 bases from V and 2 bases from J, with 12 bases between. The CDR3 DNA reads TGCAGTGCCGGTAGGGAATACACAGATACGCAGTATTTT. This translates into CSAGREYTDTQYF.

V usage is TRBV6-6 and J usage is TRBJ2-7; no firm D call. This CDR3 region has 13 residues. Germline V gene data show CDR1 as MNHNY and CDR2 as SVGAGI (reference sequence). V was cut by 2 bases and J by 4 bases, with 9 bases left in between. The CDR3 coding sequence is TGTGCCAGCAGTTACAAGGACCTTTACGAGCAGTACTTC. Translated, it gives CASSYKDLYEQYF.

The chain has TRBV3-1 and TRBJ2-3, with TRBD2 matching 8 bases. Germline CDR1 reads LGHDT; CDR2 reads YNNKEL (reference sequence). Trimming took 4 bases from V and 2 from J; bases not matched to a gene: 5. The CDR3 has 15 residues. The CDR3 nucleotides are TGTGCCAGCAGCCCACTCGGGGGGGCCACAGATACGCAGTATTTT. Amino acids: CASSPLGGATDTQYF.

The chain is built from TRBV11-2 and TRBJ2-7; 9 bases are a match to TRBD2. The germline V gene encodes CDR1 SGHAT and CDR2 FQNNGV. V dropped 3 bases and J dropped 2; count of bases not matched to a gene: 5. CDR3 length equals 15 residues. The CDR3 here is CASSFVGGRAYEQYF. In nucleotides, the CDR3 is TGTGCCAGCAGCTTCGTTGGCGGGAGGGCCTACGAGCAGTACTTC.

This clonotype was observed a handful of times. The gene calls are TRBV20-1 and TRBJ2-2; D might be TRBD2 (6 bases). The CDR3 is 14 amino acids. Trimming took off 6 bases at V and 5 bases at J, with 16 bases between the two ends. CDR1 and CDR2 (germline): DFQATT, SNEGSKA (reference sequence). This CDR3 is CSAGTGVRTGELFF. The CDR3 DNA reads as TGCAGTGCGGGGACGGGAGTCCGGACCGGGGAGCTGTTTTTT.

The chain carries TRBV20-1 and TRBJ2-5; D gene ambiguous. Germline V gene data show CDR1 as DFQATT and CDR2 as SNEGSKA (reference sequence). The CDR3 is 12 residues long. V was shortened by 6 bases and J by 3 bases, with 11 bases between the two germline ends. The DNA for the CDR3 is TGCAGTGCCCTGACAAATGAAGAGACCCAGTACTTC. Protein sequence: CSALTNEETQYF.

This clonotype appeared a few times. The chain couples TRBV7-2 to TRBJ1-5, with D uncertain. Germline assignment: CDR1 SGHTA and CDR2 FQGNSA. The V gene lost 4 bases and the J gene lost 6 bases, with 13 bases spanning the gap. CDR3 size: 14 residues. CDR3 in amino acids: CASSSQAQAQPQHF. CDR3 in DNA: TGTGCCAGCAGCTCCCAGGCTCAGGCTCAGCCCCAGCATTTT.

For this clonotype: A much larger clone is a single base away; this may be a read error. V gene TRBV7-7 combines with J gene TRBJ2-1; 11 bases align to TRBD2. Germline V lookup: CDR1 SSHAT, CDR2 FNYEAQ (reference sequence). This CDR3 has 15 residues. Unmatched junction bases numbered 3, after V lost 5 bases and J lost 3 bases. For the CDR3, the DNA is TGTGCCAGCAGCCCTAGCGGGGGGTTCTACAATGAGCAGTTCTTC. Residues: CASSPSGGFYNEQFF.

This clonotype was seen just once. The genes are TRBV14 and TRBJ2-3, with TRBD1 matching 9 bases. Germline V CDR1 and CDR2: SGHDN, FVKESK. Trimming removed 5 bases from V and 5 bases from J; junction bases left unmatched: 8. The CDR3 is made up of 15 amino acids. This CDR3 reads CASSANRGRVDTQYF. The CDR3 nucleotides read TGTGCCAGCAGCGCCAACAGGGGGCGGGTAGATACGCAGTATTTT.

This chain links TRBV5-1 with TRBJ1-1; tentative D call: TRBD1 (6 bases). V dropped 0 bases and J dropped 6 bases, with 15 bases sitting between them. Germline loops: CDR1 SGHRS, CDR2 YFSETQ. The CDR3 covers 15 residues. For the CDR3, the DNA is TGCGCCAGCAGCTTGGCTCCGGGGGCAAACGCTGAAGCTTTCTTT. Protein sequence: CASSLAPGANAEAFF.

This clonotype appeared a few times. The rearrangement joins TRBV7-9 to TRBJ1-6; 10 bases agree with TRBD1. After removal of 8 bases from V and 8 bases from J, the junction contained 9 bases not matched to a gene. The CDR3 has 15 amino acids. Germline CDR1 SEHNR, CDR2 FQNEAQ (reference sequence). CDR3 nucleotide sequence: TGTGCCAGCCACGGGGGGACAGGGGATTATTCACCCCTCCACTTT. Translated: CASHGGTGDYSPLHF.

This chain links TRBV12-3 or TRBV12-4 with TRBJ2-4, with 8 bases matching TRBD1. V gave up 5 bases and J gave up 9 bases; unmatched junction bases: 9. The CDR3 sequence is 14 residues long. The DNA of the CDR3 is TGTGCCAGCAGTCGAGACAGGGGAGGTACCATTCAGTACTTC. Protein sequence: CASSRDRGGTIQYF.

J is TRBJ1-4 and V is TRBV20-1; no reliable D call. From germline, CDR1 is DFQATT and CDR2 SNEGSKA (reference sequence). CDR3 size: 13 residues. Trimming stripped 3 bases from V and 0 bases from J, with 5 bases between. The CDR3 region has the DNA TGCAGTGCTAGTGATGCAACTAATGAAAAACTGTTTTTT. Its translation: CSASDATNEKLFF.

This clonotype was counted only a few times. The chain couples TRBV6-5 to TRBJ2-3; D gene uncertain. V was pared by 2 bases and J by 1 base, with 7 bases between. CDR3 length equals 14 residues. The germline V gene encodes CDR1 MNHEY and CDR2 SVGAGI. CDR3 nucleotides: TGTGCCAGCAGTTACATTGGGGGCACAGATACGCAGTATTTT. Amino acid sequence: CASSYIGGTDTQYF.

CDR3 nucleotides: TGTGCCAGCAACGGACTAGCGGGGGATTACGAGCAGTACTTC. Translation: CASNGLAGDYEQYF. The rearrangement links TRBV6-2 or TRBV6-3 to TRBJ2-7, with TRBD2 identical over 13 bases. CDR1 MNHEY and CDR2 SVGEGT come from the germline V gene. V was clipped by 7 bases and J by 4 bases; unmatched bases: 4. CDR3 length equals 14 residues.

This clonotype was seen a handful of times. V usage is TRBV6-1 and J usage is TRBJ2-6, with D possibly being TRBD2 (6 bases). The germline gives CDR1 MNHNS, CDR2 SASEGT. The length of the CDR3 is 18 residues. Trimming took 7 bases from V and 0 from J, leaving 19 bases between them. The CDR3 here is CASTRRGENYSGANVLTF. The DNA for the CDR3 is TGTGCCAGCACCCGGAGGGGAGAAAATTACTCTGGGGCCAACGTCCTGACTTTC.

Ten or more counts support this clonotype. This chain's CDR3 is CASSQQGMNTEAFF. CDR3 sequence (DNA): TGTGCCAGCAGTCAACAGGGGATGAACACTGAAGCTTTCTTT. This rearrangement joins TRBV12-3 or TRBV12-4 to TRBJ1-1, with 7 bases fitting TRBD1. With V trimmed by 5 bases and J by 0 bases, 3 bases remained unmatched. This CDR3 is built from 14 residues.

This clonotype occurred a few times. The chain is built from TRBV5-6 and TRBJ1-5; the D gene is possibly TRBD1 (5 bases). Trimming removed 2 bases at V and 2 bases at J, with 8 bases between. CDR1 is SGHDT and CDR2 is YYEEEE in the germline V gene. The CDR3 extends over 14 amino acids. The CDR3 reads CASSLLQGNQPQHF. The CDR3 DNA reads as TGTGCCAGCAGCTTACTACAGGGCAATCAGCCCCAGCATTTT.

This clonotype has a count of ten or more. The chain employs TRBV10-3 and TRBJ2-1, with a weak D call TRBD2 (6 bases). The length of the CDR3 is 15 residues. V shed 3 bases and J shed 7 bases, with 16 bases lying between them. The germline V gene has CDR1 ENHRY and CDR2 SYGVKD. The CDR3: CAISDSSGTSNEQFF. The DNA of the CDR3 is TGTGCCATCAGTGACTCTTCCGGGACTTCAAATGAGCAGTTCTTC.

The genes are TRBV20-1 and TRBJ2-7; either TRBD1 or TRBD2 may supply D (5 bases each). In germline, CDR1 is DFQATT, CDR2 SNEGSKA (reference sequence). CDR3 length: 16 residues. The V gene lost 3 bases and the J gene lost 6 bases, with 24 bases spanning the gap. The CDR3 loop reads CSASRGADPSSGEQYV. The CDR3 DNA reads TGCAGTGCTAGCCGGGGCGCAGACCCAAGCTCGGGCGAGCAGTACGTC.

The sample holds a few counts of this clonotype. This rearrangement joins TRBV24-1 to TRBJ2-2, with 8 nucleotides matching TRBD2. The J segment lost 0 bases and the V segment lost 1 base, leaving 3 bases of the junction unmatched. Per germline, CDR1 KGHDR and CDR2 SFDVKD. The CDR3 length is 17 residues. The CDR3 DNA reads TGTGCCACCAGTGATTTTCGGGGGGGGTCGAACACCGGGGAGCTGTTTTTT. The encoded protein is CATSDFRGGSNTGELFF.

In DNA form, the CDR3 reads TGTGCCAGCAGGTCAGGGGGAGGCAAAAACATTCAGTACTTC. This encodes CASRSGGGKNIQYF. The chain links TRBV6-1 to TRBJ2-4, with D possibly being TRBD1 (7 bases). Germline V gene sequence: CDR1 MNHNS, CDR2 SASEGT. V lost 6 bases to trimming and J lost 3 bases, with 12 bases between them. CDR3 length equals 14 residues.

This clonotype was recorded at least ten times. The V and J genes are TRBV10-3 and TRBJ1-1; 9 nucleotides line up with TRBD1. The CDR3 is made up of 14 amino acids. V was clipped by 4 bases and J by 1 base; unmatched bases: 1. Germline V lookup: CDR1 ENHRY, CDR2 SYGVKD. This CDR3 is CAISGGQGNTEAFF. In DNA, the CDR3 is TGTGCCATCAGTGGGGGACAGGGGAACACTGAAGCTTTCTTT.

This clonotype occurred a few times. The rearrangement uses TRBV7-3 and TRBJ1-1, with D tentatively TRBD1 (6 bases). CDR1 and CDR2 (germline): SGHTA, FQGTGA. V was trimmed by 5 bases and J by 10 bases, leaving 14 bases between them. The CDR3 consists of 12 residues. The CDR3 sequence is CASSPITGRAFF. CDR3 DNA: TGTGCCAGCAGCCCTATTACAGGGAGAGCTTTCTTT. The full variable domain, completed using reference TRBV7-3 and TRBJ1-1, is GAGVSQTPSNKVTEKGKYVELRCDPISGHTALYWYRQSLGQGPEFLIYFQGTGAADDSGLPNDRFFAVRPEGSVSTLKIQRTERGDSAVYLCASSPITGRAFFGQGTRLTVV.

This clonotype was seen only a few times. The rearrangement links TRBV4-2 to TRBJ1-5; D unresolved. This CDR3 is built from 15 residues. Trimming took 0 bases from V and 3 from J, leaving 9 bases between them. The germline CDR1 and CDR2 sequences are LGHNA and YNFKEQ. The CDR3 region is CASSQDKADNQPQHF. The DNA for the CDR3 is TGTGCCAGCAGCCAAGATAAGGCAGACAATCAGCCCCAGCATTTT.